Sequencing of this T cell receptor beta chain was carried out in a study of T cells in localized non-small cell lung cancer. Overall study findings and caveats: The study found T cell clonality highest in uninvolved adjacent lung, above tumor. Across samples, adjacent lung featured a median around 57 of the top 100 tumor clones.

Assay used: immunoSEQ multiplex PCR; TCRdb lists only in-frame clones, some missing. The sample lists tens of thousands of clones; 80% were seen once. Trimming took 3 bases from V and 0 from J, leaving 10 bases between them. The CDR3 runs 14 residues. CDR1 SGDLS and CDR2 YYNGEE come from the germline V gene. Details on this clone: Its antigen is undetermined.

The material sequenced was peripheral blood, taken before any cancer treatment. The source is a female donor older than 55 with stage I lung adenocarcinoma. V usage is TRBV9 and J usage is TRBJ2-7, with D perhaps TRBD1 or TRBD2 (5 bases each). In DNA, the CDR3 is TGTGCCAGCAGCGCCCGGGACGTCTCCTACGAGCAGTACTTC. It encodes CASSARDVSYEQYF. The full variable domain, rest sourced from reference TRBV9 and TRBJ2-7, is DSGVTQTPKHLITATGQRVTLRCSPRSGDLSVYWYQQSLDQGLQFLIQYYNGEERAKGNILERFSAQQFPDLHSELNLSSLELGDSALYFCASSARDVSYEQYFGPGTRLTVT.